A single sample is the source of the 29 T cell receptor beta chains below, sequenced in a study of cytomegalovirus exposure and HLA in healthy donors (TCRdb year 2017). The library was obtained by the immunoSEQ multiplex PCR assay. The multiplex PCR relied on a mix of 60 forward primers for TCR Vbeta segments and 13 reverse primers for TCR Jbeta segments. In TCRdb, the immuneACCESS table is reduced to in-frame sequences with V and J assigned. These tables do not hold every clone; where another copy was compared, an unresolved V gene accounts for under half, and the others remain unexplained. The sample data list under 200,000 clones, and over 65% of these were observed just once. The ten largest make up just over 3% of the sample. What was sequenced was PBMCs. The receptor set was obtained from a woman aged 40 to 50 in good health and CMV-seronegative.

The J gene is TRBJ2-1, the V gene TRBV4-2, with a possible D match to TRBD2 (6 bases). This CDR3 spans 18 amino acids. V lost 2 bases and J 6 bases, leaving 23 bases between the germline ends. From germline, CDR1 is LGHNA and CDR2 YNFKEQ. CDR3 protein: CASSQIFTGAGRRNEQFF. The CDR3 nucleotides read TGTGCCAGCAGCCAAATTTTTACCGGGGCGGGGAGACGCAATGAGCAGTTCTTC.

The genes are TRBV6-5 and TRBJ1-5; possibly TRBD1 for D (6 bases). V was trimmed by 0 bases and J by 7 bases, leaving 10 bases between them. This CDR3 region has 14 residues. Germline loops: CDR1 MNHEY, CDR2 SVGAGI. This chain's CDR3 is CASSYSRGMQPQHF. The CDR3 DNA is TGTGCCAGCAGTTACTCGAGGGGGATGCAGCCCCAGCATTTT.

V gene TRBV19 combines with J gene TRBJ1-2; a weak D match, TRBD1 (5 bases). The CDR3 is 13 amino acids. Germline assignment: CDR1 LNHDA and CDR2 SQIVND (reference sequence). Between the trimmed V and J ends, which lost 6 bases and 5 bases, there was a span of 13 bases. CDR3 region: CASRTERLYGYTF. The CDR3 coding sequence is TGTGCCAGTAGGACAGAACGTCTTTATGGCTACACCTTC. Based on the CDR3 plus reference TRBV19 and TRBJ1-2, the full variable domain is DGGITQSPKYLFRKEGQNVTLSCEQNLNHDAMYWYRQDPGQGLRLIYYSQIVNDFQKGDIAEGYSVSREKKESFPLTVTSAQKNPTAFYLCASRTERLYGYTFGSGTRLTVV.

V gene TRBV6-5 combines with J gene TRBJ1-5; no clear D gene. The CDR3 sequence is 15 residues long. Deletions cut 4 bases from V and 3 bases from J, with 13 bases between. Germline lookup yields CDR1 MNHEY and CDR2 SVGAGI. CDR3 residues: CASSSTHGSNQPQHF. The CDR3 bases are TGTGCCAGCAGTTCGACTCACGGTTCCAATCAGCCCCAGCATTTT.

This chain joins TRBV2 and TRBJ1-5, with 8 bases fitting TRBD1. Germline values: CDR1 SNHLY, CDR2 FYNNEI. V lost 6 bases to trimming and J lost 10 bases; unmatched junction nucleotides: 8. This CDR3 has 13 amino acids. Here the CDR3 DNA reads TGTGCCAGCAGGGGACAGGTTGGCAGTCCCCAGCATTTT. As protein: CASRGQVGSPQHF.

The rearrangement links TRBV15 to TRBJ2-5; 8 bases fit TRBD2. The V gene end was trimmed by 0 bases and the J gene end by 0 bases; junction bases not matched to a gene: 9. Germline loops: CDR1 LNHNV, CDR2 YYDKDF (reference sequence). This CDR3 region has 18 residues. The CDR3 here is CATSREMFGTRYQETQYF. The CDR3 coding sequence is TGTGCCACCAGCAGAGAAATGTTCGGGACTAGGTACCAAGAGACCCAGTACTTC.

This clone appeared once. This chain uses TRBV10-2 with TRBJ1-3; 9 bases are shared with TRBD1. With V trimmed by 8 bases and J by 3 bases, 2 bases remained unmatched. Per the germline V gene, CDR1 is WSHSY and CDR2 is SAAADI. This CDR3 is built from 13 residues. This chain's CDR3 is CASGTGLGNTIYF. DNA for the CDR3: TGCGCCAGCGGGACAGGGCTTGGAAACACCATATATTTT.

J is TRBJ1-1 and V is TRBV7-8, with a tentative D call TRBD1 (6 bases). CDR3 length: 15 amino acids. Trimming pared 2 bases from V and 3 bases from J, leaving 13 bases between. Germline assignment: CDR1 SGHVS and CDR2 FQNEAQ. CDR3 protein: CASSLSPGGYTEAFF. DNA of the CDR3: TGTGCCAGCAGCTTAAGCCCTGGGGGCTACACTGAAGCTTTCTTT.

This chain connects TRBV5-1 to TRBJ2-5; no firm D call. The germline gives CDR1 SGHRS, CDR2 YFSETQ. The CDR3 has 14 amino acids. Trimming stripped 0 bases from V and 0 bases from J, with 6 bases between. The CDR3 nucleotides are TGCGCCAGCAGCTTGGTTCGGGACCAAGAGACCCAGTACTTC. It codes for CASSLVRDQETQYF. Drawing the rest from reference TRBV5-1 and TRBJ2-5, the complete variable domain is KAGVTQTPRYLIKTRGQQVTLSCSPISGHRSVSWYQQTPGQGLQFLFEYFSETQRNKGNFPGRFSGRQFSNSRSEMNVSTLELGDSALYLCASSLVRDQETQYFGPGTRLLVL.

The V gene is TRBV10-3, the J gene TRBJ2-3, with D possibly matching TRBD2 (5 bases). The CDR3 covers 16 residues. Per the germline V gene, CDR1 is ENHRY and CDR2 is SYGVKD. The V gene lost 0 bases and the J gene lost 4 bases, with 14 bases spanning the gap. The CDR3 is CAISESTSPGADTQYF. CDR3 bases: TGTGCCATCAGTGAGTCGACGTCACCCGGGGCAGATACGCAGTATTTT.

The J gene is TRBJ1-5, the V gene TRBV19; D may be TRBD1 (6 bases). V lost 7 bases, J lost 6 bases, and 16 bases lay in between. Germline CDR1 is LNHDA and CDR2 is SQIVND (reference sequence). CDR3 length: 14 amino acids. The CDR3 DNA reads as TGTGCCAGTAAAGATGGCAGGGGAGCTCAGCCCCAGCATTTT. Translating gives CASKDGRGAQPQHF.

Only a few counts were recorded for this clone. The V and J genes are TRBV7-8 and TRBJ1-5; weak D call: TRBD1 (5 bases). CDR3 length: 15 amino acids. CDR1 SGHVS and CDR2 FQNEAQ come from the germline V gene. The V gene lost 5 bases and the J gene lost 2 bases, with 13 bases spanning the gap. The CDR3 bases are TGTGCCAGCAGCACCGACAGCTTCGGCAATCAGCCCCAGCATTTT. It is translated as CASSTDSFGNQPQHF.

This chain joins TRBV6-6 and TRBJ1-4; D is undetermined. CDR1 is MNHNY, CDR2 SVGAGI, per germline (reference sequence). V was clipped by 2 bases and J by 8 bases, with 15 bases between them. The CDR3 spans 15 residues. The CDR3 here is CASSYVGERREKLFF. CDR3 DNA: TGTGCCAGCAGTTACGTAGGCGAGAGGCGGGAAAAACTGTTTTTT.

The J gene is TRBJ1-1, the V gene TRBV10-1; D is unclear. V was shortened by 7 bases and J by 1 base, with 19 bases between the two germline ends. The CDR3 is 16 residues long. Germline V gives CDR1 WNHNN, CDR2 SYGVQD (reference sequence). In nucleotides, the CDR3 is TGCGCCAGCAACGAGGGATACCTTCGCCAGAACACTGAAGCTTTCTTT. It specifies CASNEGYLRQNTEAFF.

This sequence joins TRBV21-1 and TRBJ1-5; the table gives TRBD1 as D, unverified against the DNA. TRBV21-1 is a pseudogene segment. This CDR3 has 15 residues. The CDR3 reads CASSNWTGSGQPQHF. The CDR3 nucleotides are TGTGCCAGCAGCAATTGGACAGGGTCGGGTCAGCCCCAGCATTTT.

J is TRBJ1-1 and V is TRBV6-1, with D perhaps TRBD1 (5 bases). The CDR3 runs 18 residues. Germline V gene sequence: CDR1 MNHNS, CDR2 SASEGT. V was trimmed by 0 bases and J by 3 bases, leaving 20 bases between them. The DNA for the CDR3 is TGTGCCAGCAGTGAAGCCAAGGGTAGGGGCAGCTTTTACACTGAAGCTTTCTTT. It encodes CASSEAKGRGSFYTEAFF.

The V gene is TRBV7-3, the J gene TRBJ2-2; D call uncertain. V was pared by 4 bases and J by 6 bases, with 9 bases between. This CDR3 has 13 amino acids. The germline gives CDR1 SGHTA, CDR2 FQGTGA. The CDR3 region has the DNA TGTGCCAGCAGCTCTCCCGGAGCCGGGGAGCTGTTTTTT. Protein: CASSSPGAGELFF.

V is TRBV5-1 and J is TRBJ2-1; 9 bases are a match to TRBD1. CDR1 is SGHRS, CDR2 YFSETQ, per germline. With V trimmed by 4 bases and J by 6 bases, 5 bases remained unmatched. This CDR3 has 14 residues. This CDR3 is CASSQGTGLNEQFF. For the CDR3, the DNA is TGCGCCAGCAGCCAAGGGACAGGGCTCAATGAGCAGTTCTTC.

J is TRBJ2-5 and V is TRBV7-8, with 9 bases fitting TRBD2. This CDR3 is built from 14 residues. The junction had 6 bases not matched to a gene; V was cut back by 5 bases and J by 5 bases. Germline V gene data show CDR1 as SGHVS and CDR2 as FQNEAQ. The CDR3 here is CASSPSGGTETQYF. CDR3 coding DNA: TGTGCCAGCAGCCCGAGCGGGGGGACCGAGACCCAGTACTTC.

V and J are TRBV7-9 and TRBJ1-1; D may be TRBD1 (5 bases). The V gene's germline CDR1 is SEHNR and CDR2 FQNEAQ (reference sequence). The germline V and J ends were trimmed by 1 base and 4 bases, with 13 bases remaining between them. The CDR3 contains 15 residues. CDR3 DNA: TGTGCCAGCAGCTTAGAACCAGGGCAGGGCACTGAAGCTTTCTTT. Translation gives CASSLEPGQGTEAFF.

V and J are TRBV2 and TRBJ1-1, with 7 bases aligning to TRBD1. Germline trimming cut 2 bases from V and 4 bases from J; bases unmatched to any gene: 4. The CDR3 loop spans 14 amino acids. The germline gives CDR1 SNHLY, CDR2 FYNNEI. The CDR3 reads CASSERGRGTEAFF. CDR3 DNA: TGTGCCAGCAGTGAAAGGGGGCGGGGCACTGAAGCTTTCTTT.

This clone was seen once. The rearrangement uses TRBV9 and TRBJ2-2; 7 positions agree with TRBD2. V lost 4 bases and J lost 6; bases outside the gene matches: 9. The germline V gene has CDR1 SGDLS and CDR2 YYNGEE. The CDR3 runs 15 residues. CDR3: CASSPRTSDAGELFF. The CDR3, as DNA: TGTGCCAGCAGCCCCCGGACTAGTGATGCCGGGGAGCTGTTTTTT.

This rearrangement joins TRBV5-4 to TRBJ2-3; 7 bases are a match to TRBD2. This CDR3 comprises 16 residues. Germline CDR1 and CDR2: SGHNT and YYREEE (reference sequence). V gave up 2 bases and J gave up 1 base; unmatched junction bases: 7. CDR3 sequence (DNA): TGTGCCAGCAGCTTCGCTAGCGGACTACGCACAGATACGCAGTATTTT. This encodes CASSFASGLRTDTQYF.

As DNA, the CDR3 is TGTGCCAGTAGCCCAGGGGGCGGGTTTAGGGAAGCTTTCTTT. Protein: CASSPGGGFREAFF. This chain connects TRBV19 to TRBJ1-1; 8 positions agree with TRBD1. Germline V gene sequence: CDR1 LNHDA, CDR2 SQIVND (reference sequence). V trimming: 6 bases; J trimming: 8 bases; junction bases outside the gene matches: 11. This CDR3 has 14 residues.

This sequence joins TRBV28 and TRBJ2-7; 9 bases agree with TRBD2. The CDR3 contains 15 residues. V shed 6 bases, J shed 2 bases, and the junction held 8 bases outside the gene matches. Germline CDR1 reads MDHEN; CDR2 reads SYDVKM. CDR3 region: CASRSAGGRTYEQYF. In nucleotides, the CDR3 is TGTGCCAGCAGGTCTGCGGGGGGGCGCACCTACGAGCAGTACTTC.

The chain joins TRBV6-1 to TRBJ2-4; 8 bases fit TRBD1. Trimming at V came to 3 bases and at J to 0 bases, leaving 10 bases not matched to a gene. The CDR3 consists of 18 residues. Per germline, CDR1 MNHNS and CDR2 SASEGT. CDR3 coding DNA: TGTGCCAGCAGTGACCGAGACAGGGGCGGGCTAGCCAAAAACATTCAGTACTTC. Translated, it gives CASSDRDRGGLAKNIQYF.

The gene calls are TRBV27 and TRBJ1-2; 7 bases map to TRBD1. V gave up 0 bases and J gave up 4 bases; unmatched junction bases: 5. The germline V gene encodes CDR1 MNHEY and CDR2 SMNVEV (reference sequence). The CDR3 length is 15 residues. The CDR3 protein is CASSLSGGASYGYTF. The CDR3 coding sequence is TGTGCCAGCAGTTTATCAGGGGGCGCAAGCTATGGCTACACCTTC.

This clone was seen more than once but under ten times. The chain has TRBV10-2 and TRBJ1-6, with TRBD1 as a possible D gene (6 bases). Germline V lookup: CDR1 WSHSY, CDR2 SAAADI. The length of the CDR3 is 12 residues. V was shortened by 6 bases and J by 6 bases, with 6 bases between the two germline ends. CDR3 in DNA: TGCGCCAGCAGGGACAGTAATTCACCCCTCCACTTT. This gives the protein CASRDSNSPLHF.

J is TRBJ2-2 and V is TRBV6-1; TRBD1 matches 10 bases. CDR1 MNHNS and CDR2 SASEGT come from the germline V gene. This CDR3 is 15 amino acids long. Germline trimming cut 8 bases from V and 6 bases from J; bases unmatched to any gene: 9. CDR3 in DNA: TGTGCCAGCCGTCGACAGGGGGCTTTGGCCGGGGAGCTGTTTTTT. This codes for CASRRQGALAGELFF.